Following are 6 T cell receptor beta chains from one sample sequenced in a study of T cell repertoires in cytomegalovirus infection. In TCRdb, the reads were re-called with MiXCR into one record per CDR3 protein. The data show about 140,000 distinct CDR3 sequences, roughly 6% seen once. The specimen was PBMCs. These receptor sequences come from a human donor in good health (CMV status not recorded). Some clones in this sample may be carry-over from other donors' samples.

This clonotype was seen ten or more times. This sequence joins TRBV6-2 or TRBV6-3 and TRBJ2-4, with 8 bases aligning to TRBD1. This CDR3 has 14 residues. Losses at the gene ends were 5 bases for V and 9 bases for J; bases not matched to a gene: 9. The germline CDR1 and CDR2 sequences are MNHEY and SVGEGT. CDR3 in amino acids: CASSPLARGLIQYF. CDR3 nucleotides: TGTGCCAGCAGTCCGCTTGCCAGGGGGCTCATTCAGTACTTC.

This clonotype came up many times. This chain connects TRBV4-3 to TRBJ1-1; TRBD1 might be the D (5 bases). V lost 1 base to trimming and J lost 12 bases, with 12 bases between them. The V gene's germline CDR1 is LGHNA and CDR2 YSLEER. This CDR3 comprises 12 residues. The CDR3 is CASSQGLGVTFF. In nucleotides, the CDR3 is TGCGCCAGCAGCCAAGGCCTGGGGGTAACTTTCTTT.

The V gene is TRBV11-2, the J gene TRBJ2-7, with D possibly TRBD2 on 7 matching bases. The length of the CDR3 is 15 residues. V shed 2 bases and J shed 3 bases, with 14 bases lying between them. In germline, CDR1 is SGHAT, CDR2 FQNNGV. Written as DNA, the CDR3 is TGTGCCAGCAGCTTAAACGGGGGGCCGGGCTACGAGCAGTACTTC. It specifies CASSLNGGPGYEQYF.

This clonotype came up many times. The chain joins TRBV28 to TRBJ1-6, with D perhaps matching TRBD1 (5 bases). This CDR3 is 14 amino acids long. Trimming shortened V by 2 bases and J by 5 bases, and 7 bases separated the two germline ends. The germline V gene has CDR1 MDHEN and CDR2 SYDVKM. In DNA form, the CDR3 reads TGTGCCAGCAGTTTAGGAGGGGATAATTCACCCCTCCACTTT. Translating it yields CASSLGGDNSPLHF.

This clonotype has a count of ten or more. This sequence joins TRBV7-2 and TRBJ2-3; 12 bases are a match to TRBD1. Germline V gene sequence: CDR1 SGHTA, CDR2 FQGNSA. The CDR3 totals 16 residues. Trimming took 5 bases from V and 7 from J; bases not matched to a gene: 10. The DNA for the CDR3 is TGTGCCAGCAGCCCCGGGACAGGGGGCCATTTGAATACGCAGTATTTT. Translated: CASSPGTGGHLNTQYF.

Comment on this clonotype: A much larger clone lies one base from this, so it may be a read error. This rearrangement joins TRBV27 to TRBJ2-1; 8 positions match TRBD1. J lost 9 bases, V lost 7 bases, and 20 bases had no gene match. The length of the CDR3 is 17 residues. From germline, CDR1 is MNHEY and CDR2 SMNVEV (reference sequence). CDR3 DNA: TGTGCCAGCAACCCTCGCCCCGGACAGGGTATAGAAGTTGAGCAGTTCTTC. Encoded protein: CASNPRPGQGIEVEQFF.